This is a list of T cell receptor beta chains from one sample in a study of read filtering for tumor transcriptome and immune sequencing. TCRdb re-called the reads with MiXCR, one entry per CDR3 protein. The sample yields around 130,000 distinct CDR3 sequences, about 13% seen once. The sequenced material came from a population of CD138-negative cells sorted from bone marrow. The receptors were sampled from a donor at least 40 years old with multiple myeloma. Both conserved end residues are part of each CDR3. The order of the fields is V gene, J gene, D gene, clone size, CDR3 DNA, CDR3 protein. The D gene is left open where the match is weak. Only some rows state a clone size, as once, few, many or a class for expanded clones.

>TRBV5-1|TRBJ2-7|NA|many
TGCGCCAGCAGCGTAGCGGACCGGAGGGAGGAGCAGTACTTC
CASSVADRREEQYF
>TRBV6-4|TRBJ2-5|NA|many
TGTGCCAGCAGGACTGCTAAAGGAGAGACCCAGTACTTC
CASRTAKGETQYF
>TRBV12-3/TRBV12-4|TRBJ2-2|TRBD1|few
TGTGCCAGCAGTTTCCCAGGGGGCAAGACCGGGGAGCTGTTTTTT
CASSFPGGKTGELFF
>TRBV2|TRBJ1-5|TRBD1|many
TGTGCCAGCAGAGACAGGGGTGGCAATCAGCCCCAGCATTTT
CASRDRGGNQPQHF
>TRBV27|TRBJ2-1|TRBD2|many
TGTGCCAGCCGCATTAGCGGGTACAGCTCCTACAATGAGCAGTTCTTC
CASRISGYSSYNEQFF
>TRBV4-1|TRBJ2-5|NA|many
TGCGCCAGCAGCCAAGAGGGGTCCCGGGCGGAGACCCAGTACTTC
CASSQEGSRAETQYF
>TRBV18|TRBJ2-1|NA|many
TGTGCCAGCTCACCCGGAGCAGCCCCCACGTATGAGCAGTTCTTC
CASSPGAAPTYEQFF
>TRBV10-3|TRBJ2-1|TRBD2|many
TGTGCCATCAGGACTAGCGGGAGACACAATGAGCAGTTCTTC
CAIRTSGRHNEQFF
>TRBV7-9|TRBJ2-1|TRBD2|many
TGTGCCAGCAGCCTCCTAGCGGCTGAGCAGTTCTTC
CASSLLAAEQFF
>TRBV6-1|TRBJ2-5|NA|NA
TGTGCCAGCAGTGGAGGGTACCAAGAGACCCAGTACTTC
CASSGGYQETQYF
>TRBV19|TRBJ2-5|TRBD2|many
TGTGCCAGTAGTATTAATGGTCCGCAAATGACTAGCGGGAAAGAGACCCAGTACTTC
CASSINGPQMTSGKETQYF
>TRBV30|TRBJ2-1|NA|many
TGTGCCTGGAGTCTAGCACGGCGCAATGAGCAGTTCTTC
CAWSLARRNEQFF
>TRBV20-1|TRBJ2-7|NA|many
TGCAGTGCTCCGGATAGCGCCAGTACCTACGAGCAGTACTTC
CSAPDSASTYEQYF
>TRBV19|TRBJ1-1|NA|many
TGTGCCAGTAGTATATGGATAGCTCACACTGAAGCTTTCTTT
CASSIWIAHTEAFF
>TRBV7-3|TRBJ1-2|TRBD1|many
TGTGCCAGCAGCCCCAAGGACAGGCCTCCCTATGGCTACACCTTC
CASSPKDRPPYGYTF
>TRBV7-9|TRBJ2-7|NA|many
TGTGCCAGCAGCCAGTGGGGGGTTCCCCTCGACGAGCAGTACTTC
CASSQWGVPLDEQYF
>TRBV27|TRBJ1-1|NA|many
TGTGCCAGCAGTCCCGGAGGGGGATATAACACTGAAGCTTTCTTT
CASSPGGGYNTEAFF
>TRBV7-6|TRBJ2-3|NA|NA
TGTGCCAGCAGCTTAGTTCGGGGGCCGACAGATACGCAGTATTTT
CASSLVRGPTDTQYF
>TRBV5-1|TRBJ2-2|TRBD2|many
TGCGCCAGCAGCTTGGGACTAGCTCCTAACACCGGGGAGCTGTTTTTT
CASSLGLAPNTGELFF
>TRBV10-3|TRBJ1-1|NA|NA
TGTGCCATCAGTGGGCCGATTGCGGGGAACACTGAAGCTTTCTTT
CAISGPIAGNTEAFF
>TRBV7-3|TRBJ2-5|TRBD2|few
TGTGCCAGCAGCCCTAGCGGGGGAGGGGAGACCCAGTACTTC
CASSPSGGGETQYF
>TRBV30|TRBJ2-2|NA|few
TGTGCCTGGAGTCCCCTACGCGGCGGGGAGCTGTTTTTT
CAWSPLRGGELFF
>TRBV7-3|TRBJ2-1|NA|many
TGTGCCAGCAGCTTGGCAGGCCTCAATGAGCAGTTCTTC
CASSLAGLNEQFF
>TRBV19|TRBJ2-1|NA|NA
TGTGCCAGTAGTATAAGTCTAGGGGTCTACAATGAGCAGTTCTTC
CASSISLGVYNEQFF
>TRBV5-1|TRBJ2-3|NA|many
TGCGCCAGCAGCTTGGTACAACAGGGAACAGATACGCAGTATTTT
CASSLVQQGTDTQYF
>TRBV20-1|TRBJ2-1|NA|many
TGCAGTGCTAGAGATCTCTACCGGGACTTTGTCGACTACAATGAGCAGTTCTTC
CSARDLYRDFVDYNEQFF